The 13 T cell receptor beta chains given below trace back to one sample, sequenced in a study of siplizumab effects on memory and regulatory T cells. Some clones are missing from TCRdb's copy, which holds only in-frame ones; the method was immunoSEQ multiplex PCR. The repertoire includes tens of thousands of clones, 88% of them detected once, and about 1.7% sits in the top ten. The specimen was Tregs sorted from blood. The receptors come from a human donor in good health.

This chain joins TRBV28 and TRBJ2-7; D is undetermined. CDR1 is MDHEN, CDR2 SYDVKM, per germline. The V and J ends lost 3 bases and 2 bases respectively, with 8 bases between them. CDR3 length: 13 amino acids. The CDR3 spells CASSFRRTYEQYF. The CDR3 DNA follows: TGTGCCAGCAGTTTTCGCAGGACCTACGAGCAGTACTTC.

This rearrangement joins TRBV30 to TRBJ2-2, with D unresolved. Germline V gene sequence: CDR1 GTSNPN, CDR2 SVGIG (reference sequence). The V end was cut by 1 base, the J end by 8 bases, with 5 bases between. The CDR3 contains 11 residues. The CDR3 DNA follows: TGTGCCTGGAGTGCGTTAGGGGAGCTGTTTTTT. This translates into CAWSALGELFF.

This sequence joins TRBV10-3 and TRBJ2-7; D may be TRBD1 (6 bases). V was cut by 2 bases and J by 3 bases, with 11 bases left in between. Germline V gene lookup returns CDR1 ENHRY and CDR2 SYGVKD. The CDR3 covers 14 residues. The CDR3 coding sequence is TGTGCCATCAGTGAGAACAGGGTAAGCTACGAGCAGTACTTC. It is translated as CAISENRVSYEQYF.

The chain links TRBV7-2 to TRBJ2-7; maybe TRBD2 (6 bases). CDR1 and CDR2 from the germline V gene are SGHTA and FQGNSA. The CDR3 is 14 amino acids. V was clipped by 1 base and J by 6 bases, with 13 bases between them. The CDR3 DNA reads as TGTGCCAGCAGCTTAGGGGGGGTGGTGCGCGAGCAGTACTTC. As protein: CASSLGGVVREQYF.

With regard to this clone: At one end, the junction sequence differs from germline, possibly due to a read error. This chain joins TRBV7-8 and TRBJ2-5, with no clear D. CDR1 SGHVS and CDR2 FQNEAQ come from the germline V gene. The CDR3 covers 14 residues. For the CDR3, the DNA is TGTGCCAGCAGCTTAGCGAATTCCCCCTTCCTCGCCAACTTC. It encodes CASSLANSPFLANF.

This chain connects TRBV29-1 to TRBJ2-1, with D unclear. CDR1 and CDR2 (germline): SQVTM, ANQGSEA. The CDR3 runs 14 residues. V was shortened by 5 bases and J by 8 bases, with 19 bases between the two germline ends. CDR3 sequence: CSVRVGISFDEQFF. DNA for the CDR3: TGCAGCGTTCGGGTAGGTATTAGCTTCGATGAGCAGTTCTTC.

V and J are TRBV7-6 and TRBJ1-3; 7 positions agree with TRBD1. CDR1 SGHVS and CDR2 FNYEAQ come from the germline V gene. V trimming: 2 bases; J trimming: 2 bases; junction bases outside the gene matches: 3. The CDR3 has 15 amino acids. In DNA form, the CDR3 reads TGTGCCAGCAGCTTAAATCAGGGGGCTGGAAACACCATATATTTT. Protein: CASSLNQGAGNTIYF.

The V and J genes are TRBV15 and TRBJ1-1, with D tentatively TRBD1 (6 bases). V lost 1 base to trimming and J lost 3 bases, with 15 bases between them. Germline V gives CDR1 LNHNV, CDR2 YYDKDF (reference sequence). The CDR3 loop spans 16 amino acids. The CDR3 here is CATSRAYRAFDTEAFF. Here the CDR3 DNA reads TGTGCCACCAGCAGAGCATACAGGGCTTTTGACACTGAAGCTTTCTTT.

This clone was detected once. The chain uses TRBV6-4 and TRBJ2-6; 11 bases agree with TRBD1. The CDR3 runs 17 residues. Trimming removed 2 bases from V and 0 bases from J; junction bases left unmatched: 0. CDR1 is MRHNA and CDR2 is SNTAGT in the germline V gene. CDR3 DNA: TGTGCCAGCAGTGACGGGACAGGGGGCTCTGGGGCCAACGTCCTGACTTTC. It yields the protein CASSDGTGGSGANVLTF.

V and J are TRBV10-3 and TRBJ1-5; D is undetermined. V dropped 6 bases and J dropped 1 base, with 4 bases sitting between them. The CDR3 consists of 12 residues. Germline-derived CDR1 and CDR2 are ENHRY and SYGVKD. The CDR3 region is CAIRDSNQPQHF. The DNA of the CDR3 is TGTGCCATCAGAGACAGCAATCAGCCCCAGCATTTT.

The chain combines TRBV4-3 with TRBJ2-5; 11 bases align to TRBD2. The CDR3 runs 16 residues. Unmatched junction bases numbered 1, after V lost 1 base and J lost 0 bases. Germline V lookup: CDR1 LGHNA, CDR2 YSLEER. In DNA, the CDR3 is TGCGCCAGCAGCCAAGGGACTAGCGGGCACCAAGAGACCCAGTACTTC. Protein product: CASSQGTSGHQETQYF.

This CDR3 reads CSVEPWQNPEGYTF. The CDR3 DNA follows: TGCAGCGTTGAACCGTGGCAGAATCCCGAGGGCTACACCTTC. The chain is built from TRBV29-1 and TRBJ1-2; the D is unclear. Trimming shortened V by 2 bases and J by 8 bases, and 18 bases separated the two germline ends. The CDR3 is 14 amino acids. CDR1 and CDR2 from the germline V gene are SQVTM and ANQGSEA. Drawing the rest from reference TRBV29-1 and TRBJ1-2, the complete variable domain is SAVISQKPSRDICQRGTSLTIQCQVDSQVTMMFWYRQQPGQSLTLIATANQGSEATYESGFVIDKFPISRPNLTFSTLTVSNMSPEDSSIYLCSVEPWQNPEGYTFGSGTRLTVV.

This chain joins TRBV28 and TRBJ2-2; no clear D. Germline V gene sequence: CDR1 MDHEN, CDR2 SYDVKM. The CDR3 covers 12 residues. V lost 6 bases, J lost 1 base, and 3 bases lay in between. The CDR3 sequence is CASRLNTGELFF. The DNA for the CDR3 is TGTGCCAGCAGACTGAACACCGGGGAGCTGTTTTTT.